Listed here are 29 T cell receptor beta chains from one sample, sequenced in a study of blood T cell repertoires in COVID-19 (dated by TCRdb to about 2020). Library creation used the immunoSEQ multiplex PCR assay. The table was pulled from immuneACCESS by TCRdb, which kept in-frame rearrangements only. Such tables lose some clones; where checked, under half of the loss comes from unresolved V genes, and the rest has no known cause. Recorded for this sample are tens of thousands of clones; approximately 90% of them occurred a single time. Under 5% of the sample is in the top ten clones. The sample comprised peripheral blood. The source is a man in his 70s with acute or convalescent COVID-19.

This chain links TRBV2 with TRBJ1-2; maybe TRBD1 (5 bases). Germline CDR1 and CDR2: SNHLY and FYNNEI. The CDR3 runs to 13 residues. V lost 5 bases, J lost 8 bases, and 15 bases lay in between. The CDR3 DNA reads as TGTGCCAGCAGTCAGTCCCGGGAGGGGGGCTACACCTTC. Translated, it gives CASSQSREGGYTF.

The chain couples TRBV24-1 to TRBJ1-2; 8 bases are shared with TRBD1. V shed 4 bases and J 0 bases; nucleotides not matched to a gene: 3. The CDR3 covers 15 residues. Looked up from germline, CDR1 is KGHDR and CDR2 is SFDVKD. The CDR3 DNA reads TGTGCCACCAGTGACCCGGGACAGGCTAACTATGGCTACACCTTC. It translates to CATSDPGQANYGYTF.

This chain links TRBV6-5 with TRBJ1-2; D perhaps matches TRBD1 (6 bases). Germline V lookup: CDR1 MNHEY, CDR2 SVGAGI. This CDR3 is built from 14 residues. V gave up 2 bases and J gave up 2 bases, with 9 bases separating them. In DNA form, the CDR3 reads TGTGCCAGCAGTTACGACCAGGGGAACTATGGCTACACCTTC. Amino acids: CASSYDQGNYGYTF.

This clone was detected a few times. The chain carries TRBV7-3 and TRBJ2-2; tentatively, D is TRBD1 (5 bases). V lost 4 bases and J lost 4, with 13 bases in between. The germline CDR1 and CDR2 sequences are SGHTA and FQGTGA. The CDR3 spans 15 residues. CDR3 sequence: CASSSRTLGTGELFF. The CDR3 coding sequence is TGTGCCAGCAGCTCGCGGACACTTGGCACCGGGGAGCTGTTTTTT. The whole variable domain, filled in from reference TRBV7-3 and TRBJ2-2, reads GAGVSQTPSNKVTEKGKYVELRCDPISGHTALYWYRQSLGQGPEFLIYFQGTGAADDSGLPNDRFFAVRPEGSVSTLKIQRTERGDSAVYLCASSSRTLGTGELFFGEGSRLTVL.

The chain carries TRBV18 and TRBJ1-1; 8 positions agree with TRBD1. Germline V gives CDR1 KGHSH, CDR2 LQKENI. The V and J ends lost 1 base and 1 base, in that order; junction bases with no gene match: 2. The CDR3 length is 15 residues. For the CDR3, the DNA is TGTGCCAGCTCACCACGTGGGACAGGGAACACTGAAGCTTTCTTT. It specifies CASSPRGTGNTEAFF.

This sequence joins TRBV5-6 and TRBJ1-2; weak D call: TRBD1 (6 bases). Germline loops: CDR1 SGHDT, CDR2 YYEEEE. Trimming removed 7 bases from V and 1 base from J, with 20 bases in between. The CDR3 totals 16 residues. CDR3 sequence (DNA): TGTGCCAGCTCACTCCCGAGGGGGTCACTTAACTATGGCTACACCTTC. It translates to CASSLPRGSLNYGYTF.

J is TRBJ2-7 and V is TRBV10-3; 7 nucleotides agree with TRBD2. Germline V CDR1 and CDR2: ENHRY, SYGVKD. CDR3 length equals 16 residues. The trim removed 0 bases at V and 1 base at J, leaving 6 bases unmatched. The CDR3 sequence: CAISESGGFRSYEQYF. In nucleotides, the CDR3 is TGTGCCATCAGTGAGTCGGGAGGGTTCCGATCCTACGAGCAGTACTTC.

This clone was picked up a small number of times. The V call is TRBV7-9, the J call TRBJ1-6; possibly TRBD1 for D (6 bases). Germline V gives CDR1 SEHNR, CDR2 FQNEAQ (reference sequence). This CDR3 region has 14 residues. The V end was cut by 2 bases, the J end by 9 bases, with 11 bases between. For the CDR3, the DNA is TGTGCCAGCAGCTTACCCGACAGGCCTTCACCCCTCCACTTT. As protein: CASSLPDRPSPLHF.

The V gene is TRBV11-2, the J gene TRBJ2-5, with 15 bases that match TRBD2. Germline V gene data show CDR1 as SGHAT and CDR2 as FQNNGV. The CDR3 consists of 18 residues. Trimming took 4 bases from V and 2 from J; bases not matched to a gene: 8. The CDR3 region has the DNA TGTGCCAGCAGCTACGGACTAGCGGGGGGGAAGGAACAAGAGACCCAGTACTTC. It yields the protein CASSYGLAGGKEQETQYF.

The gene calls are TRBV13 and TRBJ1-2; 9 bases line up with TRBD1. Germline V gene lookup returns CDR1 PRHDT and CDR2 FYEKMQ (reference sequence). This CDR3 spans 16 amino acids. After removal of 0 bases from V and 4 bases from J, the junction contained 6 bases not matched to a gene. CDR3 nucleotides: TGTGCCAGCAGCTTAGGTGGGGACAGGGAGTCCTATGGCTACACCTTC. It specifies CASSLGGDRESYGYTF.

This rearrangement joins TRBV29-1 to TRBJ1-3; no clear D. The V end lost 6 bases, the J end lost 4 bases, and 10 bases lay between the germline ends. Germline V gene sequence: CDR1 SQVTM, CDR2 ANQGSEA. This CDR3 comprises 12 residues. The CDR3 sequence: CSVENIGNTIYF. In DNA form, the CDR3 reads TGCAGCGTCGAAAATATCGGAAACACCATATATTTT.

The J gene is TRBJ2-3, the V gene TRBV5-4; D might be TRBD2 (6 bases). With 1 base removed from V and 2 bases from J, the gap between germline ends came to 14 bases. Germline-derived CDR1 and CDR2 are SGHNT and YYREEE (reference sequence). The CDR3 sequence is 16 residues long. For the CDR3, the DNA is TGTGCCAGCAGCTTGAGGGTGGGCGGGGTCACAGATACGCAGTATTTT. Encoded protein: CASSLRVGGVTDTQYF. Drawing the rest from reference TRBV5-4 and TRBJ2-3, the complete variable domain is ETGVTQSPTHLIKTRGQQVTLRCSSQSGHNTVSWYQQALGQGPQFIFQYYREEENGRGNFPPRFSGLQFPNYSSELNVNALELDDSALYLCASSLRVGGVTDTQYFGPGTRLTVL.

In its sample, this clone was seen once. V usage is TRBV7-2 and J usage is TRBJ2-2, with TRBD2 matching over 7 bases. Trimming took 1 base from V and 5 from J; bases not matched to a gene: 4. The CDR3 consists of 15 residues. Per the germline V gene, CDR1 is SGHTA and CDR2 is FQGNSA. The CDR3 is CASSLGAGETGELFF. CDR3 bases: TGTGCCAGCAGCTTAGGTGCGGGGGAAACCGGGGAGCTGTTTTTT.

This clone has more than one count but fewer than ten. Different DNA sequences within this sample yield the same CDR3. The chain joins TRBV24-1 to TRBJ2-7; no reliable D call. From germline, CDR1 is KGHDR and CDR2 SFDVKD. Trimming took off 4 bases at V and 1 base at J, with 7 bases between the two ends. CDR3 size: 13 residues. CDR3: CATSETGSYEQYF. CDR3 DNA: TGTGCCACCAGTGAAACCGGGTCCTACGAGCAGTACTTC.

The J gene is TRBJ1-2, the V gene TRBV4-2, with D perhaps TRBD1 (5 bases). The CDR3 totals 16 residues. Trimming left V 0 bases short and J 2 bases short, with 13 bases between. Germline V gene data show CDR1 as LGHNA and CDR2 as YNFKEQ. In nucleotides, the CDR3 is TGTGCCAGCAGCCAAGAGACGACAGTTTCCAACTATGGCTACACCTTC. This gives the protein CASSQETTVSNYGYTF.

This clone has just a few counts. DNA for the CDR3: TGTGCCAGCTCAGTAGACAGCTCCTATAATTCACCCCTCCACTTT. Its translation: CASSVDSSYNSPLHF. This chain links TRBV18 with TRBJ1-6; the D gene is possibly TRBD1 (5 bases). CDR3 length: 15 amino acids. Looked up from germline, CDR1 is KGHSH and CDR2 is LQKENI. V was clipped by 5 bases and J by 0 bases, with 8 bases between them.

This clone came up once. The chain recombines TRBV29-1 with TRBJ1-4; D is unclear. The germline V gene has CDR1 SQVTM and CDR2 ANQGSEA. CDR3 length: 12 amino acids. The V end was cut by 3 bases, the J end by 7 bases, with 9 bases between. The CDR3 reads CSVDAGSEKLFF. CDR3 bases: TGCAGCGTTGATGCGGGATCTGAAAAACTGTTTTTT.

This sequence joins TRBV9 and TRBJ1-1, with D possibly being TRBD1 (5 bases). The ends were cut back, 4 bases at V and 1 base at J, with 14 bases in the middle. The CDR3 covers 15 residues. Germline V gives CDR1 SGDLS, CDR2 YYNGEE. The CDR3: CASSPRPTGNTEAFF. The CDR3 nucleotides read TGTGCCAGCAGCCCACGACCTACAGGGAACACTGAAGCTTTCTTT.

The chain combines TRBV19 with TRBJ2-5; possible D gene TRBD1, 5 bases. The ends were cut back, 10 bases at V and 5 bases at J, with 17 bases in the middle. From germline, CDR1 is LNHDA and CDR2 SQIVND (reference sequence). The CDR3 length is 13 residues. The CDR3 spells CATRLRGAETQYF. Written as DNA, the CDR3 is TGTGCCACCCGTTTAAGGGGCGCGGAGACCCAGTACTTC.

V and J are TRBV11-3 and TRBJ2-1; 7 bases match TRBD2. The germline CDR1 and CDR2 sequences are SGHNT and YENEEA. Trimming took 2 bases from V and 0 from J; bases not matched to a gene: 4. The CDR3 is 16 amino acids. Written as DNA, the CDR3 is TGTGCCAGCAGCTTACAGGGAGGGACCTCCTACAATGAGCAGTTCTTC. Translated: CASSLQGGTSYNEQFF.

The genes are TRBV19 and TRBJ1-1; 9 bases fit TRBD1. The J segment lost 6 bases and the V segment lost 5 bases, leaving 7 bases of the junction unmatched. The germline gives CDR1 LNHDA, CDR2 SQIVND (reference sequence). The CDR3 contains 14 residues. CDR3 loop: CASSFGQGPPEAFF. The DNA of the CDR3 is TGTGCCAGTAGTTTTGGACAGGGGCCACCTGAAGCTTTCTTT.

The chain is built from TRBV11-2 and TRBJ1-6; D remains ambiguous. The CDR3 is 15 residues long. Trimming took 2 bases from V and 4 from J, leaving 9 bases between them. The germline V gene encodes CDR1 SGHAT and CDR2 FQNNGV. CDR3 in amino acids: CASSLSAGYNSPLHF. The DNA of the CDR3 is TGTGCCAGCAGCTTATCCGCGGGTTATAATTCACCCCTCCACTTT.

The chain couples TRBV27 to TRBJ1-2; TRBD1 matches at 12 bases. Germline values: CDR1 MNHEY, CDR2 SMNVEV (reference sequence). The CDR3 spans 15 residues. Losses at the gene ends were 4 bases for V and 8 bases for J; bases not matched to a gene: 8. The CDR3 nucleotides read TGTGCCAGCAGTTCCCTATCAGGGACAGGGGGCGGCTACACCTTC. Amino acids: CASSSLSGTGGGYTF.

The chain recombines TRBV6-6 with TRBJ1-5, with 8 bases fitting TRBD1. This CDR3 region has 15 residues. With 5 bases clipped from V and 2 bases from J, the junction kept 5 bases outside the gene matches. CDR1 is MNHNY, CDR2 SVGAGI, per germline (reference sequence). In DNA, the CDR3 is TGTGCCAGCAGTCCGGGACAGGCTCGCAATCAGCCCCAGCATTTT. This codes for CASSPGQARNQPQHF.

V usage is TRBV7-2 and J usage is TRBJ1-3; 8 bases fit TRBD1. V was pared by 4 bases and J by 4 bases, with 6 bases of the junction left unmatched. Germline V lookup: CDR1 SGHTA, CDR2 FQGNSA. This CDR3 region has 15 residues. In DNA, the CDR3 is TGTGCCAGCAGCTCCCAGGGGGCTTCGGGAAACACCATATATTTT. This codes for CASSSQGASGNTIYF.

In this sample, this clone turned up once. CDR3 loop: CASSVLAVQETQYF. The DNA of the CDR3 is TGTGCCAGCAGTGTGCTAGCGGTGCAAGAGACCCAGTACTTC. This chain joins TRBV2 and TRBJ2-5; 7 bases are shared with TRBD2. V trimming: 4 bases; J trimming: 2 bases; junction bases outside the gene matches: 4. Per the germline V gene, CDR1 is SNHLY and CDR2 is FYNNEI. The CDR3 is 14 residues long.

The chain is built from TRBV14 and TRBJ2-7, with D uncertain. Germline loops: CDR1 SGHDN, CDR2 FVKESK. This CDR3 spans 13 amino acids. Trimming pared 4 bases from V and 3 bases from J, leaving 10 bases between. For the CDR3, the DNA is TGTGCCAGCAGCCTTACAGAGAACTACGAGCAGTACTTC. Translating gives CASSLTENYEQYF.

The chain employs TRBV11-2 and TRBJ1-4; 7 positions agree with TRBD1. The V segment lost 0 bases and the J segment 10 bases; nucleotides outside the gene matches: 8. This CDR3 region has 15 residues. Germline assignment: CDR1 SGHAT and CDR2 FQNNGV. The CDR3 sequence: CASSLDRQGLGKLFF. The CDR3 DNA reads as TGTGCCAGCAGCTTAGATCGACAGGGATTAGGAAAACTGTTTTTT.

The chain couples TRBV28 to TRBJ2-5; 7 nucleotides line up with TRBD1. The CDR3 has 18 amino acids. The V gene end was trimmed by 3 bases and the J gene end by 2 bases; junction bases not matched to a gene: 15. The germline V gene has CDR1 MDHEN and CDR2 SYDVKM. CDR3 sequence: CASSFTHSLGTEQETQYF. The CDR3 nucleotides are TGTGCCAGCAGTTTTACCCACTCCCTGGGGACAGAACAAGAGACCCAGTACTTC.